This T cell receptor beta chain came from a study of cytomegalovirus exposure and HLA in healthy donors. Overall study findings and caveats: According to a later analysis, donors in an Asian-associated ancestry cluster reportedly had fewer N-insertions than the roughly 670-donor mean. Several V segments, TRBV6-2 and TRBV6-3 among them, could not be told apart and were dropped. Reports showed the classifier diagnosing cytomegalovirus status with high specificity and sensitivity.

Germline V lookup: CDR1 GTSNPN, CDR2 SVGIG (reference sequence). Between the trimmed V and J ends, which lost 0 bases and 3 bases, there was a span of 9 bases. The CDR3 loop spans 14 amino acids. The PCR employed 60 Vbeta primers together with 13 Jbeta primers. Repertoires were generated with immunoSEQ multiplex PCR, while TCRdb's copy carries only in-frame clones and drops some. The data contain 150,000 or so clones, around three quarters of them singletons. Comments on this clone: The target antigen is unknown.

The sequencing input was PBMCs. The receptor's source is a woman in her thirties in good health and CMV-seronegative. V is TRBV30 and J is TRBJ1-3, with D possibly TRBD1 on 5 matching bases. In DNA form, the CDR3 reads TGTGCCTGGAGTGTCTGGCAGGGTGGAAACACCATATATTTT. The encoded protein is CAWSVWQGGNTIYF.